The 29 T cell receptor beta chains below were found in one sample sequenced in a study. TCRdb passed the 5' RACE reads through MiXCR, listing each CDR3 protein once. The sample contains over 55,000 distinct CDR3 sequences, around 28% of which appear only once. The sample consisted of tumor-infiltrating memory CD4+ T cells sorted from the breast tumor. Subset defined: memory CD4+ T cells, CD4+CD45RO+CD25-. Receptors were obtained from a female donor with breast cancer.

This clonotype has a handful of counts. The chain is built from TRBV5-5 and TRBJ1-5, with D possibly matching TRBD1 (5 bases). CDR1 SGHKS and CDR2 YYEKEE come from the germline V gene (reference sequence). V was pared by 6 bases and J by 1 base, with 14 bases between. The CDR3 is 15 amino acids. The CDR3 loop reads CASTRGLQSNQPQHF. CDR3 nucleotides: TGTGCCAGCACCCGGGGACTGCAAAGCAATCAGCCCCAGCATTTT.

This clonotype was counted ten times or more. The chain links TRBV7-9 to TRBJ1-1; D perhaps matches TRBD1 (6 bases). The CDR3 sequence is 12 residues long. Deletions cut 11 bases from V and 0 bases from J, with 10 bases between. Per the germline V gene, CDR1 is SEHNR and CDR2 is FQNEAQ (reference sequence). The DNA of the CDR3 is TGTGCCTGGGGACACCTGAACACTGAAGCTTTCTTT. This gives the protein CAWGHLNTEAFF.

The chain links TRBV5-1 to TRBJ2-1; D remains unclear. Germline V lookup: CDR1 SGHRS, CDR2 YFSETQ. The CDR3 has 12 amino acids. V was clipped by 0 bases and J by 6 bases, with 4 bases between them. The CDR3 bases are TGCGCCAGCAGCTTGGTCCTCAATGAGCAGTTCTTC. Amino acid sequence: CASSLVLNEQFF. Based on the CDR3 plus reference TRBV5-1 and TRBJ2-1, the full variable domain is KAGVTQTPRYLIKTRGQQVTLSCSPISGHRSVSWYQQTPGQGLQFLFEYFSETQRNKGNFPGRFSGRQFSNSRSEMNVSTLELGDSALYLCASSLVLNEQFFGPGTRLTVL.

This clonotype was observed a single time. The V gene is TRBV28, the J gene TRBJ2-5; TRBD2 agrees at 9 bases. V dropped 4 bases and J dropped 4; count of bases not matched to a gene: 13. Germline CDR1 and CDR2: MDHEN and SYDVKM. The CDR3 covers 17 residues. CDR3 nucleotides: TGTGCCAGCAGTTCTCGAAGGAAGCGGGAGGCCCGAGAGACCCAGTACTTC. Protein sequence: CASSSRRKREARETQYF.

The rearrangement joins TRBV18 to TRBJ1-1, with TRBD1 identical over 7 bases. The V and J ends lost 3 bases and 6 bases, in that order; junction bases with no gene match: 1. The CDR3 is made up of 12 amino acids. Germline V lookup: CDR1 KGHSH, CDR2 LQKENI. DNA for the CDR3: TGTGCCAGCTCACCCCAGGGGGCTGAAGCTTTCTTT. Its translation is CASSPQGAEAFF. Looking up the rest from reference TRBV18 and TRBJ1-1 gives the full variable domain: NAGVMQNPRHLVRRRGQEARLRCSPMKGHSHVYWYRQLPEEGLKFMVYLQKENIIDESGMPKERFSAEFPKEGPSILRIQQVVRGDSAAYFCASSPQGAEAFFGQGTRLTVV.

This clonotype is classed as medium-sized (0.01 to 0.1%). The rearrangement links TRBV6-5 to TRBJ2-7; 9 bases match TRBD1. CDR1 is MNHEY and CDR2 is SVGAGI in the germline V gene. V shed 6 bases, J shed 2 bases, and the junction held 8 bases outside the gene matches. This CDR3 is built from 15 residues. DNA of the CDR3: TGTGCCAGCAGCCTAGGACAGGGGCGAACCTACGAGCAGTACTTC. It translates to CASSLGQGRTYEQYF.

The CDR3 nucleotides are TGCAGTGCCCAGGACAGGGCCAGGGGGAACACTGAAGCTTTCTTT. Encoded protein: CSAQDRARGNTEAFF. The rearrangement joins TRBV20-1 to TRBJ1-1; 8 nucleotides line up with TRBD1. CDR1 DFQATT and CDR2 SNEGSKA come from the germline V gene (reference sequence). This CDR3 spans 15 amino acids. Trimming took 6 bases from V and 1 from J; bases not matched to a gene: 10.

The V call is TRBV6-5, the J call TRBJ1-6; D ambiguous. The CDR3 sequence is 15 residues long. Germline CDR1 MNHEY, CDR2 SVGAGI. V shed 6 bases and J shed 6 bases, with 15 bases lying between them. The chain's CDR3 is CASSPKGRPNSPLHF. CDR3 DNA sequence: TGTGCCAGCAGCCCAAAAGGTCGACCTAATTCACCCCTCCACTTT.

This clonotype was observed a few times. The gene calls are TRBV6-5 and TRBJ2-6; 12 bases are a match to TRBD1. The V gene's germline CDR1 is MNHEY and CDR2 SVGAGI. The CDR3 covers 17 residues. V gave up 4 bases and J gave up 2 bases; unmatched junction bases: 3. The chain's CDR3 is CASSWGTGGAGANVLTF. CDR3 coding DNA: TGTGCCAGCAGTTGGGGGACAGGGGGCGCTGGGGCCAACGTCCTGACTTTC.

This clonotype showed up just a few times. V usage is TRBV20-1 and J usage is TRBJ2-7; the match to TRBD1 covers 7 bases. The CDR3 sequence is 12 residues long. The germline V gene encodes CDR1 DFQATT and CDR2 SNEGSKA (reference sequence). V dropped 7 bases and J dropped 1; count of bases not matched to a gene: 4. The CDR3: CSGTGQSYEQYF. The CDR3 nucleotides read TGCAGTGGTACGGGACAGTCCTACGAGCAGTACTTC.

Notes on this clonotype: With a much larger clone just one base away, this may be a read error. The J gene is TRBJ1-2, the V gene TRBV20-1; D is undetermined. Trimming left V 0 bases short and J 5 bases short, with 13 bases between. CDR3 length equals 14 residues. CDR1 is DFQATT, CDR2 SNEGSKA, per germline (reference sequence). Written as DNA, the CDR3 is TGCAGTGCTAGAGATCCCCGGGGAAGATATGGCTACACCTTC. Protein product: CSARDPRGRYGYTF.

This CDR3 is CASSRPFAPGTRSGNTIYF. The CDR3 region has the DNA TGTGCCAGCAGTCGACCTTTCGCCCCAGGGACCCGCTCTGGAAACACCATATATTTT. The chain carries TRBV6-2 or TRBV6-3 and TRBJ1-3; perhaps TRBD1 as D (5 bases). CDR1 and CDR2 (germline): MNHEY, SVGEGT. CDR3 size: 19 residues. The V gene lost 5 bases and the J gene lost 0 bases, with 23 bases spanning the gap.

This clonotype was found a few times. The genes are TRBV7-9 and TRBJ1-1; D gene uncertain. V dropped 5 bases and J dropped 1 base, with 11 bases sitting between them. CDR3 length: 14 amino acids. From germline, CDR1 is SEHNR and CDR2 FQNEAQ (reference sequence). The CDR3 loop reads CASSREYGNTEAFF. The CDR3 bases are TGTGCCAGCAGCCGGGAGTACGGGAACACTGAAGCTTTCTTT.

This clonotype was counted between two and nine times. The chain employs TRBV7-9 and TRBJ2-7, with 7 bases matching TRBD2. Looked up from germline, CDR1 is SEHNR and CDR2 is FQNEAQ (reference sequence). The CDR3 extends over 15 amino acids. V shed 5 bases, J shed 0 bases, and the junction held 7 bases outside the gene matches. CDR3 region: CASSPQAGSSYEQYF. The CDR3 DNA reads TGTGCCAGCAGCCCACAAGCGGGGAGCTCCTACGAGCAGTACTTC.

This clonotype was counted between two and nine times. The CDR3 reads CASSFMVDYGYTF. Written as DNA, the CDR3 is TGCGCCAGCAGCTTCATGGTAGACTATGGCTACACCTTC. This chain links TRBV5-1 with TRBJ1-2; D gene uncertain. Germline-derived CDR1 and CDR2 are SGHRS and YFSETQ. The length of the CDR3 is 13 residues. Trimming took 2 bases from V and 3 from J, leaving 8 bases between them.

In this sample, this clonotype turned up many times. This chain links TRBV5-1 with TRBJ2-3; the D is unclear. The CDR3 is 12 amino acids. V gave up 3 bases and J gave up 4 bases, with 6 bases separating them. CDR1 is SGHRS, CDR2 YFSETQ, per germline. The CDR3 DNA is TGCGCCAGCAGCTATGGCCCAGATACGCAGTATTTT. Translation gives CASSYGPDTQYF.

This clonotype was seen only a few times. The V call is TRBV5-1, the J call TRBJ1-2, with TRBD1 identical over 10 bases. V shed 3 bases and J 8 bases; nucleotides not matched to a gene: 7. Per the germline V gene, CDR1 is SGHRS and CDR2 is YFSETQ. The CDR3 extends over 14 amino acids. Written as DNA, the CDR3 is TGCGCCAGCAGCTCCGGGACAGGGGACGGCGGCTACACCTTC. The encoded protein is CASSSGTGDGGYTF.

This clonotype was counted ten times or more. The chain recombines TRBV5-1 with TRBJ1-1; D gene ambiguous. The CDR3 is 14 residues long. CDR1 SGHRS and CDR2 YFSETQ come from the germline V gene. The V end lost 2 bases, the J end lost 5 bases, and 13 bases lay between the germline ends. The CDR3 nucleotides read TGCGCCAGCAGCTTTGAACAGCCGTGGACTGAAGCTTTCTTT. This sequence encodes CASSFEQPWTEAFF. The entire variable domain, with the rest obtained from reference TRBV5-1 and TRBJ1-1, is as follows: KAGVTQTPRYLIKTRGQQVTLSCSPISGHRSVSWYQQTPGQGLQFLFEYFSETQRNKGNFPGRFSGRQFSNSRSEMNVSTLELGDSALYLCASSFEQPWTEAFFGQGTRLTVV.

This clonotype occurred once. The chain combines TRBV3-1 with TRBJ1-4, with unresolved D. Per the germline V gene, CDR1 is LGHDT and CDR2 is YNNKEL (reference sequence). Between the trimmed V and J ends, which lost 2 bases and 7 bases, there was a span of 5 bases. The CDR3 totals 12 residues. The chain's CDR3 is CASSQYSEKLFF. The CDR3 DNA sequence: TGTGCCAGCAGCCAATACAGTGAAAAACTGTTTTTT.

This clonotype was counted a single time. The V and J genes are TRBV7-2 and TRBJ2-2; TRBD1 or TRBD2 may be the D gene (6 bases each). V was trimmed by 3 bases and J by 7 bases, leaving 15 bases between them. Germline CDR1 SGHTA, CDR2 FQGNSA. This CDR3 contains 15 residues. The DNA for the CDR3 is TGTGCCAGCAGCTTCCGCTGGGGGGCGGACGGGGAGCTGTTTTTT. Protein: CASSFRWGADGELFF.

The rearrangement joins TRBV7-9 to TRBJ2-1, with D perhaps assigned TRBD1 or TRBD2 (6 bases each). The CDR3 totals 15 residues. Trimming cost V 1 base and J 9 bases, with 16 bases left between them. The V gene's germline CDR1 is SEHNR and CDR2 FQNEAQ (reference sequence). CDR3 bases: TGTGCCAGCAGCTTAGGGGCGGGTTCGGGGGCTGAGCAGTTCTTC. This sequence encodes CASSLGAGSGAEQFF.

The V and J genes are TRBV20-1 and TRBJ2-3; the D is unclear. Trimming removed 1 base at V and 6 bases at J, with 8 bases between. This CDR3 region has 12 residues. CDR1 and CDR2 (germline): DFQATT, SNEGSKA (reference sequence). This CDR3 is CSARAFGDTQYF. CDR3 DNA sequence: TGCAGTGCTAGAGCGTTCGGGGATACGCAGTATTTT.

This clonotype was detected a few times. CDR3 sequence (DNA): TGTGCCAGCAGCTTAGCCGGGACTAGCGCCGTTGAGCAGTTCTTC. Residues: CASSLAGTSAVEQFF. The chain couples TRBV7-3 to TRBJ2-1, with TRBD2 matching 10 bases. V trimming: 2 bases; J trimming: 9 bases; junction bases outside the gene matches: 7. Germline CDR1 SGHTA, CDR2 FQGTGA. This CDR3 is 15 amino acids long.

This clonotype was seen a few times. The chain has TRBV6-5 and TRBJ1-4; 7 bases are shared with TRBD1. Germline assignment: CDR1 MNHEY and CDR2 SVGAGI. J gave up 8 bases and V 6 bases, and 6 bases lay outside the gene matches. This CDR3 has 13 amino acids. CDR3 coding DNA: TGTGCCAGCAGCGCCGACAGGGAAGAAAAACTGTTTTTT. Translated: CASSADREEKLFF.

The rearrangement links TRBV6-5 to TRBJ1-5; 8 bases are shared with TRBD1. Unmatched junction bases numbered 5, after V lost 4 bases and J lost 9 bases. Germline CDR1 MNHEY, CDR2 SVGAGI. This CDR3 has 13 amino acids. The CDR3 region is CASSSDRARPQHF. CDR3 in DNA: TGTGCCAGCAGTTCGGACAGGGCTAGGCCCCAGCATTTT.

This clonotype appeared a few times. This chain joins TRBV19 and TRBJ2-3; weak D call: TRBD1 (6 bases). The CDR3 totals 12 residues. Trimming cost V 3 bases and J 6 bases, with 7 bases left between them. Germline loops: CDR1 LNHDA, CDR2 SQIVND (reference sequence). CDR3 region: CASSIQGDTQYF. Here the CDR3 DNA reads TGTGCCAGTAGTATTCAGGGGGATACGCAGTATTTT.

This clonotype was detected only once. For the CDR3, the DNA is TGTGCCAGCAGCCAAGGGGGCCTGGGCTCTGGGGCCAACGTCCTGACTTTC. Residues: CASSQGGLGSGANVLTF. The chain is built from TRBV3-1 and TRBJ2-6; a possible D gene is TRBD1 (5 bases). This CDR3 comprises 17 residues. The germline V gene has CDR1 LGHDT and CDR2 YNNKEL (reference sequence). Trimming cost V 1 base and J 0 bases, with 10 bases left between them.

The table lists this clonotype with many counts. The chain combines TRBV10-3 with TRBJ2-2; D might be TRBD2 (6 bases). Trimming pared 8 bases from V and 6 bases from J, leaving 19 bases between. Germline V gene sequence: CDR1 ENHRY, CDR2 SYGVKD. This CDR3 spans 15 amino acids. CDR3 region: CAISRGREAPGELFF. CDR3 DNA: TGTGCCATCTCCAGAGGCAGGGAGGCCCCCGGGGAGCTGTTTTTT.

The J gene is TRBJ2-6, the V gene TRBV12-3 or TRBV12-4; D uncertain. CDR3 length: 12 residues. The V end was cut by 10 bases, the J end by 4 bases, with 8 bases between. The CDR3 region is CATRRGANVLTF. CDR3 DNA: TGTGCCACCCGGCGGGGGGCCAACGTCCTGACTTTC.